This entry features one TCR beta chain sequence. Its antigen is unidentified. The V and J ends lost 5 bases and 3 bases respectively, with 17 bases between them. The CDR3 is 16 amino acids. Germline V gene sequence: CDR1 LNHDA, CDR2 SQIVND (reference sequence). The entry originates in a study of cytomegalovirus exposure and HLA in healthy donors. Study outcomes and limitations: Per published reports, the classifier diagnosed cytomegalovirus status with high specificity and sensitivity.

In the PCR, 60 Vbeta and 13 Jbeta primers were used. Measured with immunoSEQ multiplex PCR; TCRdb has only the in-frame clones, and not every one. The sample holds about 240,000 clones, 70% to 90% seen once. The chain is built from TRBV19 and TRBJ2-1; a weak D match, TRBD2 (6 bases). This receptor was taken from a girl under 10 years old in good health and CMV-seronegative. Sequencing input: PBMCs. Written as DNA, the CDR3 is TGTGCCAGTAGTCTCACTATCGGGGGTGTCTACAATGAGCAGTTCTTC. Its translation is CASSLTIGGVYNEQFF.